Listed here are 26 T cell receptor beta chains from one sample, sequenced in a study of CXCR4 blockade with PD-1 therapy in pancreatic cancer. Libraries were prepared by immunoSEQ multiplex PCR; TCRdb keeps only in-frame clonotypes and omits some of them. The repertoire holds about 1,700 clones, with roughly two fifths as singletons. Sequences were obtained from tumor tissue. These receptors were taken from a human donor with pancreatic ductal adenocarcinoma.

This clone was detected a few times. The V gene is TRBV28, the J gene TRBJ1-3; 8 nucleotides agree with TRBD1. Germline values: CDR1 MDHEN, CDR2 SYDVKM. This CDR3 has 15 amino acids. J gave up 3 bases and V 6 bases, and 7 bases lay outside the gene matches. The CDR3: CASRDQGAGGNTIYF. The DNA for the CDR3 is TGTGCCAGCAGAGATCAGGGGGCAGGTGGAAACACCATATATTTT. Combining the CDR3 with reference TRBV28 and TRBJ1-3 gives the whole variable domain DVKVTQSSRYLVKRTGEKVFLECVQDMDHENMFWYRQDPGLGLRLIYFSYDVKMKEKGDIPEGYSVSREKKERFSLILESASTNQTSMYLCASRDQGAGGNTIYFGEGSWLTVV.

This clone was found a few times. In DNA, the CDR3 is TGTGCCAGCAGTTCGACAGCCAGCTACGAGCAGTACTTC. Its protein is CASSSTASYEQYF. This chain joins TRBV6-7 and TRBJ2-7, with D possibly matching TRBD1 (5 bases). TRBV6-7 is identified as an open reading frame with a role that is uncertain. The germline V and J ends were trimmed by 4 bases and 3 bases, with 10 bases remaining between them. This CDR3 has 13 residues.

This chain connects TRBV10-2 to TRBJ2-5; 7 nucleotides match TRBD2. The CDR3 consists of 15 residues. Germline CDR1 and CDR2: WSHSY and SAAADI. Trimming removed 4 bases from V and 5 bases from J; junction bases left unmatched: 10. CDR3 loop: CASSGEGLEVETQYF. CDR3 nucleotides: TGCGCCAGCAGTGGGGAGGGACTGGAGGTGGAGACCCAGTACTTC.

The rearrangement uses TRBV11-3 and TRBJ2-7; 10 bases are a match to TRBD1. CDR3 size: 16 residues. Trimming cost V 6 bases and J 3 bases; bases outside gene matches: 11. Germline CDR1 SGHNT, CDR2 YENEEA. This CDR3 is CASRTSRQGANYEQYF. CDR3 bases: TGTGCCAGCAGGACTAGTAGACAGGGGGCGAACTACGAGCAGTACTTC. The whole variable domain, remainder taken from reference TRBV11-3 and TRBJ2-7, is EAGVVQSPRYKIIEKKQPVAFWCNPISGHNTLYWYLQNLGQGPELLIRYENEEAVDDSQLPKDRFSAERLKGVDSTLKIQPAELGDSAVYLCASRTSRQGANYEQYFGPGTRLTVT.

The CDR3 coding sequence is TGCGCCAGCAGCTTGAGTTATACCGACAGGGCCTCGGACGAGCAGTACTTC. This encodes CASSLSYTDRASDEQYF. The chain combines TRBV5-1 with TRBJ2-7, with 7 bases lining up with TRBD1. CDR1 SGHRS and CDR2 YFSETQ come from the germline V gene. V was pared by 1 base and J by 5 bases, with 15 bases of the junction left unmatched. This CDR3 is 17 amino acids long. The full variable domain, its missing parts supplied by reference TRBV5-1 and TRBJ2-7, is KAGVTQTPRYLIKTRGQQVTLSCSPISGHRSVSWYQQTPGQGLQFLFEYFSETQRNKGNFPGRFSGRQFSNSRSEMNVSTLELGDSALYLCASSLSYTDRASDEQYFGPGTRLTVT.

The chain recombines TRBV16 with TRBJ1-2; 10 bases map to TRBD1. The J segment lost 7 bases and the V segment lost 3 bases, leaving 5 bases of the junction unmatched. The CDR3 sequence is 14 residues long. Germline CDR1 is KGHSY and CDR2 is FQNENV. CDR3 nucleotide sequence: TGTGCCAGCAGCCAGCAAGGGACAGGGGTTGGCTACACCTTC. Protein sequence: CASSQQGTGVGYTF.

The table lists this clone with a few counts. This sequence joins TRBV6-4 and TRBJ2-3, with 11 nucleotides matching TRBD2. Germline V lookup: CDR1 MRHNA, CDR2 SNTAGT. After removal of 3 bases from V and 4 bases from J, the junction contained 3 bases not matched to a gene. This CDR3 has 15 amino acids. The CDR3 loop reads CASSEVSGGADTQYF. The DNA for the CDR3 is TGTGCCAGCAGTGAAGTTAGCGGGGGGGCAGATACGCAGTATTTT.

Within the sample, this clone is medium-sized (0.01 to 0.1%). The chain couples TRBV11-3 to TRBJ1-1; 7 bases map to TRBD1. The CDR3 totals 14 residues. The V gene's germline CDR1 is SGHNT and CDR2 YENEEA. The trim removed 5 bases at V and 0 bases at J, leaving 3 bases unmatched. The CDR3 reads CASSKQGMNTEAFF. DNA for the CDR3: TGTGCCAGCAGCAAACAGGGGATGAACACTGAAGCTTTCTTT.

Worth noting for this clone: The same CDR3 can be traced to other DNA sequences in this sample. This sequence joins TRBV18 and TRBJ1-4, with TRBD1 matching 8 bases. The J segment lost 5 bases and the V segment lost 4 bases, leaving 6 bases of the junction unmatched. This CDR3 has 15 amino acids. CDR1 KGHSH and CDR2 LQKENI come from the germline V gene. The CDR3 spells CASSLGQGWNEKLFF. CDR3 DNA: TGTGCCAGCTCACTCGGACAGGGATGGAATGAAAAACTGTTTTTT.

This clone was seen only a few times. This chain connects TRBV11-3 to TRBJ2-1; 11 bases are a match to TRBD1. Per the germline V gene, CDR1 is SGHNT and CDR2 is YENEEA. This CDR3 spans 16 amino acids. Trimming took 1 base from V and 8 from J; bases not matched to a gene: 7. The CDR3 loop reads CASSLVGQGAVDEQFF. CDR3 DNA: TGTGCCAGCAGCTTAGTCGGACAGGGGGCAGTCGATGAGCAGTTCTTC.

By proportion, this clone is medium-sized. The chain uses TRBV9 and TRBJ1-4, with 9 bases lining up with TRBD1. Trimming at V came to 0 bases and at J to 4 bases, leaving 4 bases not matched to a gene. The CDR3 totals 16 residues. Germline V gene lookup returns CDR1 SGDLS and CDR2 YYNGEE. Written as DNA, the CDR3 is TGTGCCAGCAGCGTAGGGGGACAGGGCGATAATGAAAAACTGTTTTTT. Its translation is CASSVGGQGDNEKLFF.

The chain carries TRBV14 and TRBJ1-2, with D perhaps TRBD1 (5 bases). CDR1 is SGHDN, CDR2 FVKESK, per germline. Between the trimmed V and J ends, which lost 0 bases and 8 bases, there was a span of 10 bases. The CDR3 contains 13 residues. CDR3 amino acids: CASSQEGGKGYTF. In DNA form, the CDR3 reads TGTGCCAGCAGCCAAGAGGGGGGGAAAGGCTACACCTTC.

In its sample, this clone was seen a few times. The genes are TRBV11-3 and TRBJ2-3, with D perhaps TRBD2 (5 bases). The CDR3 is 15 residues long. Trimming took 5 bases from V and 5 from J, leaving 17 bases between them. Germline V gives CDR1 SGHNT, CDR2 YENEEA. The CDR3 DNA reads TGTGCCAGCAGCCGTGACGTCGGGGATCTAGATACGCAGTATTTT. Protein sequence: CASSRDVGDLDTQYF.

This clone has only a few counts. Other DNA sequences of this sample code for an identical CDR3. This chain links TRBV12-5 with TRBJ2-7; TRBD1 matches at 7 bases. CDR1 and CDR2 (germline): LGHNT, FRNRAP. The CDR3 sequence is 13 residues long. Unmatched junction bases numbered 9, after V lost 10 bases and J lost 3 bases. CDR3 sequence (DNA): TGTGCTACTAGGGACAGCCTATACTACGAGCAGTACTTC. Its protein is CATRDSLYYEQYF.

The CDR3 nucleotides are TGTGCCAGCAGCCAAGGACAGATTTCCTACGAGCAGTACTTC. Translation: CASSQGQISYEQYF. The rearrangement uses TRBV14 and TRBJ2-7; D might be TRBD1 (5 bases). This CDR3 comprises 14 residues. The V gene's germline CDR1 is SGHDN and CDR2 FVKESK. Trimming removed 1 base at V and 1 base at J, with 8 bases between.

This clone was observed a single time. This chain uses TRBV12-5 with TRBJ1-1; D gene uncertain. Looked up from germline, CDR1 is LGHNT and CDR2 is FRNRAP. CDR3 length: 15 residues. V lost 6 bases and J lost 4, with 18 bases in between. The CDR3 DNA follows: TGTGCTAGTGGCCTCGCCGTTCCGGGAAGCACTGAAGCTTTCTTT. This codes for CASGLAVPGSTEAFF.

This clone was picked up a small number of times. Germline and junction disagree at one end, which may indicate a read error. The DNA has a base that is unclear or was not read; X is used for its residue. CDR3 residues: CAXSMVRGANKNIQYF. The CDR3 region has the DNA TGTGCCARTAGTATGGTGAGGGGGGCCAACAAAAACATTCAGTACTTC. The chain links TRBV19 to TRBJ2-4, with D possibly called TRBD1 or TRBD2 (6 bases each). Germline lookup yields CDR1 LNHDA and CDR2 SQIVND (reference sequence). CDR3 length: 16 residues.

This clone was recorded once. The V and J genes are TRBV14 and TRBJ2-7; no definite D call. Germline V gene data show CDR1 as SGHDN and CDR2 as FVKESK. V lost 0 bases, J lost 0 bases, and 6 bases lay in between. This CDR3 has 14 residues. This chain's CDR3 is CASSQDGSSYEQYF. The CDR3 DNA sequence: TGTGCCAGCAGCCAAGATGGCAGCTCCTACGAGCAGTACTTC. The variable domain in full, with the rest retrieved from reference TRBV14 and TRBJ2-7, is EAGVTQFPSHSVIEKGQTVTLRCDPISGHDNLYWYRRVMGKEIKFLLHFVKESKQDESGMPNNRFLAERTGGTYSTLKVQPAELEDSGVYFCASSQDGSSYEQYFGPGTRLTVT.

The V gene is TRBV19, the J gene TRBJ2-3, with D perhaps TRBD1 (6 bases). Trimming pared 7 bases from V and 2 bases from J, leaving 10 bases between. CDR1 is LNHDA, CDR2 SQIVND, per germline (reference sequence). The CDR3 has 13 residues. CDR3 protein: CASNTGNTDTQYF. In DNA form, the CDR3 reads TGTGCCAGTAATACAGGGAACACAGATACGCAGTATTTT.

The gene calls are TRBV6-8 and TRBJ2-3; D is ambiguous. The length of the CDR3 is 13 residues. V was cut by 2 bases and J by 1 base, with 4 bases left in between. The germline CDR1 and CDR2 sequences are MNHGY and SAAAGT. Written as DNA, the CDR3 is TGTGCCAGCAGTTACAGGGGCACAGATACGCAGTATTTT. This gives the protein CASSYRGTDTQYF.

In its sample, this clone was seen a few times. The chain recombines TRBV18 with TRBJ1-5; TRBD1 might be the D (5 bases). CDR3 size: 15 residues. Trimming took 1 base from V and 6 from J, leaving 13 bases between them. The V gene's germline CDR1 is KGHSH and CDR2 LQKENI. Here the CDR3 reads CASSPRGIRGQPQHF. The CDR3 DNA reads TGTGCCAGCTCACCACGCGGGATAAGGGGTCAGCCCCAGCATTTT.

The gene calls are TRBV2 and TRBJ2-2; TRBD1 aligns across 8 bases. CDR3 length: 15 amino acids. Germline V gene sequence: CDR1 SNHLY, CDR2 FYNNEI. V gave up 6 bases and J gave up 5 bases; unmatched junction bases: 8. CDR3: CASRIQGVWTGELFF. CDR3 in DNA: TGTGCCAGCAGAATACAGGGGGTGTGGACCGGGGAGCTGTTTTTT.

This clone qualifies as large. V and J are TRBV19 and TRBJ2-7; no clear D. Germline lookup yields CDR1 LNHDA and CDR2 SQIVND (reference sequence). Trimming pared 3 bases from V and 6 bases from J, leaving 9 bases between. The length of the CDR3 is 12 residues. The CDR3 coding sequence is TGTGCCAGTAGTATCGGTCAGAGCGAGCAGTACTTC. It yields the protein CASSIGQSEQYF.

The V and J genes are TRBV18 and TRBJ1-1, with D tentatively TRBD1 (5 bases). In germline, CDR1 is KGHSH, CDR2 LQKENI. The CDR3 loop spans 13 amino acids. The V and J ends lost 2 bases and 3 bases respectively, with 7 bases between them. The CDR3 nucleotides read TGTGCCAGCTCACCAGGGGACGACACTGAAGCTTTCTTT. Protein sequence: CASSPGDDTEAFF.

This clone has a handful of counts. One junction end disagrees with the germline gene, perhaps due to a read error. V is TRBV9 and J is TRBJ1-1; D not certain. CDR1 is SGDLS, CDR2 YYNGEE, per germline. The CDR3 runs 12 residues. As DNA, the CDR3 is TGTGCCAGCAGTGATCGCACCACTGAAGCTTTTTTT. Translation gives CASSDRTTEAFF.

This chain joins TRBV14 and TRBJ2-4; D not certain. Germline loops: CDR1 SGHDN, CDR2 FVKESK. The CDR3 is 15 amino acids. V lost 5 bases to trimming and J lost 9 bases, with 20 bases between them. In DNA form, the CDR3 reads TGTGCCAGCAGCGTAAGGGTGGGTCCCCTTGGCATTCAGTACTTC. Amino acids: CASSVRVGPLGIQYF.